This T cell receptor beta chain was captured by sequencing in a study of cytomegalovirus exposure and HLA in healthy donors. Across the whole study: The approximately 670 first-cohort repertoires shared a platform with the roughly 120 validation repertoires, as reported in a later analysis.

Comments on this clone: Its antigen remains unidentified.

Findings and limits, study-wide: Subsequent analysis found a tendency for first-cohort TCR clusters to co-occur within the 120 or so validation repertoires.

Sequencing was performed with immunoSEQ multiplex PCR; in TCRdb, only in-frame clones are kept and a portion is missing. Of 250,000 to 400,000 clones in the sample, around 90% were seen once. The CDR3 covers 13 residues. Germline lookup yields CDR1 MNHEY and CDR2 SVGAGI. The J segment lost 7 bases and the V segment lost 7 bases, leaving 8 bases of the junction unmatched. This TCR was sampled from a man aged 25-40 years in good health and CMV-seronegative. The chain combines TRBV6-5 with TRBJ2-7; 9 bases are shared with TRBD1. Sequencing input: PBMCs. Here the CDR3 DNA reads TGTGCCAGCACCCTAACAGGGGGCGGAGAGCAGTACTTC. Its protein is CASTLTGGGEQYF.